A single sample gave rise to the 30 T cell receptor beta chains below, sequenced in a study of blood T cell repertoires in COVID-19. TCRdb keeps only in-frame clones here, not all; method: immunoSEQ multiplex PCR. The sample holds about 160,000 clones, nearly 80% seen once. The sequenced sample was peripheral blood. These receptors were obtained from a woman of 80 years or more with acute or convalescent COVID-19.

V gene TRBV29-1 combines with J gene TRBJ2-2, with 9 bases matching TRBD1. Germline V gene data show CDR1 as SQVTM and CDR2 as ANQGSEA. This CDR3 has 15 amino acids. V shed 6 bases, J shed 4 bases, and the junction held 9 bases outside the gene matches. CDR3: CSVGHYRGPTGELFF. For the CDR3, the DNA is TGCAGCGTCGGCCACTACAGGGGGCCCACCGGGGAGCTGTTTTTT.

The chain links TRBV5-4 to TRBJ2-2; TRBD2 is a possible D gene (6 bases). The CDR3 spans 14 residues. CDR1 is SGHNT, CDR2 YYREEE, per germline (reference sequence). Trimming removed 5 bases at V and 4 bases at J, with 12 bases between. CDR3 nucleotides: TGTGCCAGCAGTTCGGGACTCGGCACCGGGGAGCTGTTTTTT. This encodes CASSSGLGTGELFF.

The rearrangement joins TRBV7-9 to TRBJ1-1; 7 positions match TRBD1. The trim removed 5 bases at V and 4 bases at J, leaving 10 bases unmatched. Germline V lookup: CDR1 SEHNR, CDR2 FQNEAQ (reference sequence). The CDR3 extends over 15 amino acids. The CDR3 nucleotides read TGTGCCAGCAGCCCCGCAAGGGGGCAGAGCACTGAAGCTTTCTTT. Translating it yields CASSPARGQSTEAFF.

The table lists this clone with a count of one. This rearrangement joins TRBV6-2 or TRBV6-3 to TRBJ1-5, with TRBD1 as a possible D gene (6 bases). Germline loops: CDR1 MNHEY, CDR2 SVGEGT. The CDR3 is 14 residues long. V was shortened by 5 bases and J by 7 bases, with 15 bases between the two germline ends. CDR3 nucleotide sequence: TGTGCCAGCAGTACATGGGGGCAGGGGCAGCCCCAGCATTTT. It yields the protein CASSTWGQGQPQHF.

The chain is built from TRBV28 and TRBJ1-3; D is perhaps TRBD1 (5 bases). V dropped 6 bases and J dropped 4 bases, with 7 bases sitting between them. The CDR3 extends over 12 amino acids. CDR1 and CDR2 from the germline V gene are MDHEN and SYDVKM. CDR3: CASSQGGNTIYF. The CDR3 nucleotides are TGTGCCAGCAGCCAGGGAGGAAACACCATATATTTT.

The chain links TRBV18 to TRBJ2-3, with 8 bases lining up with TRBD2. CDR1 is KGHSH, CDR2 LQKENI, per germline. The CDR3 spans 15 residues. V shed 4 bases, J shed 0 bases, and the junction held 3 bases outside the gene matches. The CDR3, as DNA: TGTGCCAGCTCACTTAGCGGGGACAGCACAGATACGCAGTATTTT. The encoded protein is CASSLSGDSTDTQYF.

The V call is TRBV3-1 (or the pseudogene TRBV3-2), the J call TRBJ1-2; D unclear. Germline V gives CDR1 LGHDT, CDR2 YNNKEL (reference sequence). V dropped 1 base and J dropped 7 bases, with 7 bases sitting between them. The CDR3 covers 12 residues. The CDR3 coding sequence is TGTGCCAGCAGCCAAGGGGAGACTGGCTACACCTTC. Translation: CASSQGETGYTF.

V and J are TRBV10-3 and TRBJ2-7; 11 bases agree with TRBD2. Germline V gene data show CDR1 as ENHRY and CDR2 as SYGVKD. CDR3 length: 15 amino acids. Trimming at V came to 0 bases and at J to 9 bases, leaving 7 bases not matched to a gene. CDR3 amino acids: CAISESLTSGVGQYF. CDR3 coding DNA: TGTGCCATCAGTGAGTCTCTGACTAGCGGGGTGGGGCAGTACTTC.

The chain employs TRBV13 and TRBJ1-3, with 8 bases fitting TRBD1. Germline V gives CDR1 PRHDT, CDR2 FYEKMQ (reference sequence). J gave up 0 bases and V 4 bases, and 5 bases lay outside the gene matches. The CDR3 runs 16 residues. CDR3 coding DNA: TGTGCCAGCAGCTCGACAGGGGTATTCTCTGGAAACACCATATATTTT. Translation gives CASSSTGVFSGNTIYF.

The rearrangement uses TRBV5-3 and TRBJ2-7; 9 nucleotides line up with TRBD2. TRBV5-3 counts as an open reading frame of uncertain function. Losses at the gene ends were 0 bases for V and 2 bases for J; bases not matched to a gene: 3. This CDR3 region has 15 residues. CDR3 residues: CARSLGLAGPYEQYF. The DNA of the CDR3 is TGTGCCAGAAGCTTGGGTCTAGCGGGGCCCTACGAGCAGTACTTC.

This chain links TRBV5-8 with TRBJ1-2; D gene uncertain. Trimming pared 1 base from V and 2 bases from J, leaving 6 bases between. Looked up from germline, CDR1 is SGHTS and CDR2 is YDEGEE. The CDR3 sequence is 13 residues long. The CDR3 spells CASSLTVNYGYTF. The CDR3 nucleotides are TGTGCCAGCAGCTTGACAGTGAACTATGGCTACACCTTC.

A remark on this clone: Different DNA sequences within this sample yield the same CDR3. The chain uses TRBV28 and TRBJ1-6; weak D call: TRBD1 (5 bases). The CDR3 is made up of 14 amino acids. Trimming stripped 2 bases from V and 7 bases from J, with 9 bases between. Germline assignment: CDR1 MDHEN and CDR2 SYDVKM. The CDR3 is CASSLRGNNSPLHF. The DNA of the CDR3 is TGTGCCAGCAGTTTAAGGGGCAACAATTCACCCCTCCACTTT.

Regarding this clone: Within the sample, other DNA sequences also encode this same CDR3. The chain joins TRBV11-2 to TRBJ2-7; D remains unclear. CDR3 length: 12 residues. The V and J ends lost 1 base and 3 bases respectively, with 4 bases between them. The germline CDR1 and CDR2 sequences are SGHAT and FQNNGV. The CDR3 nucleotides read TGTGCCAGCAGCTTAGTCAGCTACGAGCAGTACTTC. Encoded protein: CASSLVSYEQYF.

The gene calls are TRBV6-5 and TRBJ1-1; D remains unclear. Trimming shortened V by 2 bases and J by 6 bases, and 16 bases separated the two germline ends. Per the germline V gene, CDR1 is MNHEY and CDR2 is SVGAGI. The CDR3 sequence is 15 residues long. The CDR3 region has the DNA TGTGCCAGCAGTTACGACGGCACGCCTGCGGCTGAAGCTTTCTTT. The encoded protein is CASSYDGTPAAEAFF.

The J gene is TRBJ2-3, the V gene TRBV18; 11 nucleotides match TRBD2. CDR1 KGHSH and CDR2 LQKENI come from the germline V gene. The CDR3 runs 17 residues. Trimming removed 3 bases from V and 2 bases from J; junction bases left unmatched: 7. The CDR3 region has the DNA TGTGCCAGCTCACCTACCCCTAGCGGGGGGAACACAGATACGCAGTATTTT. Its translation is CASSPTPSGGNTDTQYF.

The chain has TRBV30 and TRBJ1-4; 9 nucleotides line up with TRBD1. CDR3 length: 14 residues. Germline CDR1 GTSNPN, CDR2 SVGIG (reference sequence). V was clipped by 1 base and J by 7 bases; unmatched bases: 4. The CDR3 spells CAWSEGQGVEKLFF. DNA of the CDR3: TGTGCCTGGAGTGAGGGACAGGGAGTTGAAAAACTGTTTTTT.

V usage is TRBV6-1 and J usage is TRBJ1-5, with TRBD1 identical over 8 bases. The CDR3 extends over 14 amino acids. Germline loops: CDR1 MNHNS, CDR2 SASEGT. The V gene end was trimmed by 6 bases and the J gene end by 7 bases; junction bases not matched to a gene: 8. In nucleotides, the CDR3 is TGTGCCAGCAGGAACACAGGGGGTCAACAGCCCCAGCATTTT. It codes for CASRNTGGQQPQHF.

The chain uses TRBV29-1 and TRBJ2-7; TRBD1 is a possible D gene (5 bases). Between the trimmed V and J ends, which lost 2 bases and 2 bases, there was a span of 10 bases. CDR3 length: 13 amino acids. Germline CDR1 and CDR2: SQVTM and ANQGSEA. CDR3 residues: CSVEKPGTYEQYF. Here the CDR3 DNA reads TGCAGCGTTGAAAAACCAGGGACCTACGAGCAGTACTTC.

The chain couples TRBV6-5 to TRBJ1-1; 7 bases match TRBD1. Trimming removed 5 bases from V and 6 bases from J; junction bases left unmatched: 9. This CDR3 has 14 residues. Germline V gives CDR1 MNHEY, CDR2 SVGAGI. CDR3 nucleotides: TGTGCCAGCAGTCCGACAGGGTGGGCCTCTGAAGCTTTCTTT. Protein product: CASSPTGWASEAFF.

The chain employs TRBV30 and TRBJ1-1, with TRBD1 matching over 9 bases. The V segment lost 1 base and the J segment 11 bases; nucleotides outside the gene matches: 8. Germline V gene lookup returns CDR1 GTSNPN and CDR2 SVGIG (reference sequence). This CDR3 spans 13 amino acids. The CDR3 reads CAWSGGTGSSAFF. CDR3 nucleotide sequence: TGTGCCTGGAGTGGAGGGACAGGGTCCTCCGCTTTCTTT.

The V and J genes are TRBV4-1 and TRBJ2-2, with 12 bases matching TRBD1. The CDR3 spans 15 residues. Germline lookup yields CDR1 MGHRA and CDR2 YSYEKL. After removal of 3 bases from V and 5 bases from J, the junction contained 1 base not matched to a gene. CDR3: CASSQGQGATGELFF. CDR3 coding DNA: TGCGCCAGCAGCCAGGGACAGGGGGCGACCGGGGAGCTGTTTTTT.

The J gene is TRBJ1-1, the V gene TRBV9; 10 bases are a match to TRBD1. The V and J ends lost 0 bases and 1 base, in that order; junction bases with no gene match: 12. Germline V lookup: CDR1 SGDLS, CDR2 YYNGEE. The CDR3 totals 19 residues. This chain's CDR3 is CASSVGGTGQGRRNTEAFF. For the CDR3, the DNA is TGTGCCAGCAGCGTAGGGGGCACGGGACAGGGGCGGAGGAACACTGAAGCTTTCTTT.

V gene TRBV3-1 (or the pseudogene TRBV3-2) combines with J gene TRBJ1-1, with D perhaps matching TRBD1 (5 bases). Germline CDR1 is LGHDT and CDR2 is YNNKEL (reference sequence). Trimming left V 4 bases short and J 2 bases short, with 11 bases between. The CDR3 covers 14 residues. The CDR3, as DNA: TGTGCCAGCAGCCCGGGGGGGGTTAACACTGAAGCTTTCTTT. This translates into CASSPGGVNTEAFF.

The CDR3 region is CASSPRRWAYGYTF. The DNA for the CDR3 is TGTGCCAGCAGTCCCAGACGATGGGCTTATGGCTACACCTTC. V and J are TRBV28 and TRBJ1-2; no clear D. V lost 5 bases to trimming and J lost 5 bases, with 15 bases between them. CDR3 length equals 14 residues. CDR1 is MDHEN, CDR2 SYDVKM, per germline.

This clone was detected a few times. This chain uses TRBV7-9 with TRBJ2-2; 10 bases agree with TRBD2. The CDR3 runs to 16 residues. Trimming at V came to 8 bases and at J to 2 bases, leaving 8 bases not matched to a gene. CDR1 and CDR2 from the germline V gene are SEHNR and FQNEAQ (reference sequence). The CDR3 nucleotides read TGTGCCAGCGGGGACCCTAGCGGGAGTAACACCGGGGAGCTGTTTTTT. It codes for CASGDPSGSNTGELFF.

This CDR3 reads CASSQGWTGDGYTF. In nucleotides, the CDR3 is TGTGCCAGCAGCCAAGGATGGACAGGGGACGGCTACACCTTC. V gene TRBV3-1 (or the pseudogene TRBV3-2) combines with J gene TRBJ1-2; 9 bases are a match to TRBD1. CDR3 length: 14 residues. V lost 1 base to trimming and J lost 8 bases; unmatched junction nucleotides: 5. Germline V gene lookup returns CDR1 LGHDT and CDR2 YNNKEL (reference sequence).

The genes are TRBV6-5 and TRBJ1-1; D possibly corresponds to TRBD1 (5 bases). The CDR3 has 13 amino acids. The germline CDR1 and CDR2 sequences are MNHEY and SVGAGI. The V end was cut by 2 bases, the J end by 9 bases, with 13 bases between. For the CDR3, the DNA is TGTGCCAGCAGTTACAGCAGGGCCAACCAAGCTTTCTTT. It codes for CASSYSRANQAFF.

This chain's CDR3 is CASSETSTGGVGYTF. The CDR3 DNA reads as TGTGCCAGCAGCGAAACCTCGACAGGGGGCGTCGGCTACACCTTC. V and J are TRBV4-2 and TRBJ1-2; 10 bases are shared with TRBD1. This CDR3 has 15 residues. Germline assignment: CDR1 LGHNA and CDR2 YNFKEQ. With V trimmed by 5 bases and J by 8 bases, 11 bases remained unmatched.

The chain has TRBV5-4 and TRBJ1-2, with D possibly matching TRBD1 (5 bases). Germline V CDR1 and CDR2: SGHNT, YYREEE (reference sequence). The CDR3 loop spans 13 amino acids. Trimming shortened V by 0 bases and J by 6 bases, and 9 bases separated the two germline ends. This CDR3 reads CASSLAGEDGYTF. Here the CDR3 DNA reads TGTGCCAGCAGCTTGGCGGGGGAGGATGGCTACACCTTC.

V and J are TRBV28 and TRBJ1-6; D is possibly TRBD1 (5 bases). Between the trimmed V and J ends, which lost 6 bases and 5 bases, there was a span of 8 bases. This CDR3 spans 13 amino acids. Per the germline V gene, CDR1 is MDHEN and CDR2 is SYDVKM. CDR3 loop: CASSQTDNSPLHF. The CDR3 DNA reads TGTGCCAGCAGCCAGACAGATAATTCACCCCTCCACTTT.